The entry below gives a single T cell receptor beta chain sequence along with its context. Axillary draining lymph nodes of breast cancer patients supplied the node samples. This sample was included in a study of breast tumors, draining lymph nodes, adjacent tissues. The V end was cut by 1 base, the J end by 5 bases, with 14 bases between. Per the germline V gene, CDR1 is DFQATT and CDR2 is SNEGSKA (reference sequence). The CDR3 spans 14 residues. TCRdb itself ran the multiplex PCR reads through MiXCR, one entry per CDR3 protein. The sample records about 110,000 distinct CDR3 sequences, roughly 29% being singletons.

The sequenced sample consisted of axillary lymph node tissue. This TCR derives from a female donor with breast cancer. Some clones in this sample may be carry-over from other donors' samples. The rearrangement joins TRBV20-1 to TRBJ1-1, with D unresolved. The CDR3 DNA is TGCAGTGCTAGAGCTGCCAAAGAATGGACTGAAGCTTTCTTT. As protein: CSARAAKEWTEAFF.